The T cell receptor beta chain under discussion was sequenced for a study of cytomegalovirus exposure and HLA in healthy donors. Study observations and caveats: There were some public TCRs occurring in many donors, but most TCR sequences were rare. Accurate predictions that matched the HLA-A and HLA-B alleles of most subjects were reportedly made from TCR beta sequences. With high specificity and sensitivity, the classifier reportedly diagnosed cytomegalovirus status.

The PCR ran on 60 Vbeta and 13 Jbeta primers. The method was immunoSEQ multiplex PCR; TCRdb's version includes in-frame clones alone and lacks a portion of them. The sample contains approximately 170,000 clones, 80% of which appear only once. Remarks on this clone: Its specificity is unknown.

Per the germline V gene, CDR1 is LGHNA and CDR2 is YSLEER. The CDR3 spans 15 residues. Trimming at V came to 1 base and at J to 4 bases, leaving 3 bases not matched to a gene. The clonotype comes from a woman aged 45-59 years in good health and CMV-seropositive. The chain is built from TRBV4-3 and TRBJ1-2; 10 bases fit TRBD1. What was sequenced was PBMCs. CDR3 loop: CASSQGTGGSYGYTF. The CDR3 DNA reads as TGCGCCAGCAGCCAAGGGACAGGGGGAAGCTATGGCTACACCTTC.